This is a list of T cell receptor beta chains from one sample in a study of cytomegalovirus exposure and HLA in healthy donors. The protocol was immunoSEQ multiplex PCR, while the TCRdb copy is restricted to in-frame clones and leaves out a portion. The sample has 60,000 to 75,000 clones. Material for sequencing was PBMCs. These receptors were taken from a female donor in good health and CMV-seropositive. CDR3s include the opening cysteine and the closing phenylalanine or tryptophan. The D gene is left open where the match is weak.

v_gene	d_gene	j_gene	CDR3nt	CDR3aa
TRBV2	TRBD1	TRBJ2-7	TGTGCCAGCATCCTCGAGGAAGACAGGGACGAGCAGTACTTC	CASILEEDRDEQYF
TRBV6-1	TRBD1	TRBJ2-7	TGTGCCAGCAGTGATGGGGGGACAGGGAGCTACGAGCAGTACTTC	CASSDGGTGSYEQYF
TRBV2	.	TRBJ2-7	TGTGCCAGCAGGGAGGACTACCAACCCTACGAGCAGTACTTC	CASREDYQPYEQYF
TRBV4-2	TRBD2	TRBJ2-1	TGTGCCAGCAGCCTTCAATTAGCGGGAGGGCCCGGCAATGAGCAGTTCTTC	CASSLQLAGGPGNEQFF
TRBV11-3	.	TRBJ2-7	TGTGCCAGCAGCTCCACAGGGAGCGAGCAGTACTTC	CASSSTGSEQYF
TRBV25-1	TRBD2	TRBJ2-3	TGTGCCAGCAGTGAACTCGTTTCCTGGGAGGGGAATACGCAGTATTTT	CASSELVSWEGNTQYF
TRBV5-6	.	TRBJ1-4	TGTGCCAGCAGCTTGGACAGGGCGGTTAGGCTGTTTTTT	CASSLDRAVRLFF
TRBV6-5	TRBD2	TRBJ2-5	TGTGCCAGCAGTTACTCGAATGGCGGGGGGCGGGAGACCCAGTACTTC	CASSYSNGGGRETQYF
TRBV5-1	TRBD2	TRBJ2-3	TGCGCCAGCAGCCAAAGCGGGAGAGACAGCACACCAGATACGCAGTATTTT	CASSQSGRDSTPDTQYF
TRBV5-1	TRBD1	TRBJ1-1	TGCGCCAGCAGCGTAAGACAGGGGTCGAACACTGAAGCTTTCTTT	CASSVRQGSNTEAFF
TRBV18	TRBD1	TRBJ2-1	TGTGTCAGCTCACCACCAACCCGGGACAGACAGTTCTTC	CVSSPPTRDRQFF
TRBV2	TRBD1	TRBJ1-6	TGTGCCAGCAGTGAAAGGGGACAGGGTGGCGGTAATTCACCCCTCCACTTT	CASSERGQGGGNSPLHF
TRBV5-1	.	TRBJ2-3	TGCGCCAGCAGACAGGGCACAGATACGCAGTATTTT	CASRQGTDTQYF
TRBV4-3	.	TRBJ2-3	TGCGCCAGCAGCCAAGATGGGGTCAGGGCAGATACGCAGTATTTT	CASSQDGVRADTQYF
TRBV7-9	.	TRBJ1-5	TGTGCCAGCAGCTCCAGTTTGAGCAATCAGCCCCAGCATTTT	CASSSSLSNQPQHF
TRBV7-2	.	TRBJ2-7	TGTGCCAGCAGCCCTCAGGCAGGTTCCTACGAGCAGTACTTC	CASSPQAGSYEQYF
TRBV18	TRBD1	TRBJ1-1	TGTGCCAGCTCACCGGCACAGGGGTTAACTGAAGCTTTCTTT	CASSPAQGLTEAFF
TRBV5-4	TRBD2	TRBJ2-1	TGTGCCAGCAGCCCGGGACTAGCGGATCAGTACAATGAGCAGTTCTTC	CASSPGLADQYNEQFF
TRBV6-5	TRBD1	TRBJ1-1	TGTGCCAGCAGCCCCCGGGACAGACTTTCTGAAGCTTTCTTT	CASSPRDRLSEAFF
TRBV4-1	TRBD2	TRBJ2-7	TGCGCCAGCAGCCCGTTCCTAGCGGGAGATGCCAGGTCCTACGAGCAGTACTTC	CASSPFLAGDARSYEQYF
TRBV28	TRBD1	TRBJ2-3	TGTGCCAGCAGCCCCGGGGACAGGGAAGATACGCAGTATTTT	CASSPGDREDTQYF
TRBV19	TRBD2	TRBJ2-2	TGTGCCAGTAGTCTAAGTGGAAGCGGGAGGGCCCTGGGGCTGTTTTTT	CASSLSGSGRALGLFF
TRBV18	TRBD2	TRBJ2-7	TGTGCCAGCTCACCGGGACTATACGAGCAGTACTTC	CASSPGLYEQYF
TRBV9	TRBD1	TRBJ2-7	TGTGCCAGCAGCGTAGTGCCAGGGGGCTATGGCGAGCAGTACTTC	CASSVVPGGYGEQYF
TRBV7-3	.	TRBJ2-3	TGTGCCAGCAGCTTAACGCCCTCAGGACAGACCGCTAGCACAGATACGCAGTATTTT	CASSLTPSGQTASTDTQYF
TRBV14	.	TRBJ2-6	TGTGCCAGCAGCCCTCGCTCTGGGGCCAACGTCCTGACTTTC	CASSPRSGANVLTF
TRBV19	TRBD1	TRBJ2-4	TGTGCCAGTAGTATGTCAGGGGGTGTAGACATTCAGTACTTC	CASSMSGGVDIQYF
TRBV19	.	TRBJ2-7	TGTGCCAGTAGTACCGCAGGGATCAACGAGCAGTACTTC	CASSTAGINEQYF
TRBV7-2	.	TRBJ1-2	TGTGCCAGCAGCACCGGGATCTCTGGCTACACCTTC	CASSTGISGYTF
TRBV13	.	TRBJ2-7	TGTGCCAGCAGCTTAGGAGGGCAGGGCTCCTACGAGCAGTACTTC	CASSLGGQGSYEQYF
TRBV7-9	TRBD1	TRBJ1-1	TGTGCCAGCAGCTTAGGGGGACAGGGGGTGGTTGAAGCTTTCTTT	CASSLGGQGVVEAFF
TRBV7-2	.	TRBJ2-7	TGTGCCAGCAGCTTAGCGGGACACTCCTACGAGCAGTACTTC	CASSLAGHSYEQYF
TRBV5-1	TRBD1	TRBJ2-7	TGCGCCAGCAGCGCAACCGGGACAGGGTTGTACGAGCAGTACTTC	CASSATGTGLYEQYF
TRBV7-2	TRBD1	TRBJ2-7	TGTGCCAGCAGCTTAGGCGGGACAGGGTATTACGAGCAGTACTTC	CASSLGGTGYYEQYF
TRBV11-3	.	TRBJ2-3	TGTGCCAGCACCCTGACAGTACAGGATACGCAGTATTTT	CASTLTVQDTQYF
TRBV4-1	TRBD1	TRBJ1-2	TGCGCCAGCAGCCAAGGACAGGGTAACGGCTATGGCTACACCTTC	CASSQGQGNGYGYTF
TRBV9	TRBD1	TRBJ2-2	TGTGCCAGCAGCGTAGCAAGGGACAGAGTAACCGGGGAGCTGTTTTTT	CASSVARDRVTGELFF
TRBV6-5	.	TRBJ2-5	TGTGCCAGCAGGCTACATAGGAGTAAAGAGACCCAGTACTTC	CASRLHRSKETQYF
TRBV6-6	.	TRBJ1-6	TGTGCCAGCAGTACACAGAATGGTAATTCACCCCTCCACTTT	CASSTQNGNSPLHF
TRBV5-1	.	TRBJ2-2	TGCGCCAGCAGCTCCGGACAGGGAGGGAGAGGTGCGGAGCTGTTTTTT	CASSSGQGGRGAELFF
TRBV28	TRBD1	TRBJ2-7	TGTGCCAGCAGTTCCCCCGGGACAGGGGGCTACGAGCAGTACTTC	CASSSPGTGGYEQYF
TRBV18	TRBD1	TRBJ2-7	TGTGCCAGCTCACCACCGGGACAGATGTACGAGCAGTACTTC	CASSPPGQMYEQYF
TRBV5-4	.	TRBJ2-1	TGTGCCAGCAGCTTGTGGGTTAGCGGATACAATGAGCAGTTCTTC	CASSLWVSGYNEQFF
TRBV7-9	TRBD1	TRBJ1-2	TGTGCCAGCAGCCGAGGGGGACAGGGATATGGCTACACCTTC	CASSRGGQGYGYTF
TRBV29-1	TRBD1	TRBJ2-5	TGCAGCGTCCCCCTCAGACAGGGGGCGGGAGAGACCCAGTACTTC	CSVPLRQGAGETQYF
TRBV11-3	TRBD2	TRBJ2-5	TGTGCCAGCAGCTCCGGGACTAGCGGGGAGTACCAAGAGACCCAGTACTTC	CASSSGTSGEYQETQYF
TRBV7-8	.	TRBJ2-3	TGTGCCAGCAGCTTCTACAGGTCCCTCACAGATACGCAGTATTTT	CASSFYRSLTDTQYF
TRBV19	.	TRBJ2-4	TGTGCCAGTAGTATTAGTTTGGCAGGCCTGAAGTACTTC	CASSISLAGLKYF
TRBV6-6	.	TRBJ1-4	TGTGCCAGCAGGAACTCCGGGGGGAAATCGGAAAAACTGTTTTTT	CASRNSGGKSEKLFF
TRBV29-1	.	TRBJ2-6	TGCAGCGTTGGAGGATATGGGGCCAACGTCCTGACTTTC	CSVGGYGANVLTF
TRBV19	.	TRBJ1-2	TGTGCCAGTAGTCCTACCACAGGGATCTATGGCTACACCTTC	CASSPTTGIYGYTF
TRBV7-2	TRBD1	TRBJ1-1	TGTGCCAGCAGCGTGACAGGGGGCATCACTGAAGCTTTCTTT	CASSVTGGITEAFF
TRBV19	TRBD1	TRBJ1-5	TGTGCCAGTAGCCGAAACCCTGGACAGGGGGCAAATCAGCCCCAGCATTTT	CASSRNPGQGANQPQHF
TRBV29-1	.	TRBJ2-2	TGCAGCGTTGAAAGTTCAGGGTCGGACACCGGGGAGCTGTTTTTT	CSVESSGSDTGELFF
TRBV11-1	.	TRBJ2-1	TGTGCCAGCAGCTTAGCGCTCGGGATACTGCCTTATTCCTACAATGAGCAGTTCTTC	CASSLALGILPYSYNEQFF